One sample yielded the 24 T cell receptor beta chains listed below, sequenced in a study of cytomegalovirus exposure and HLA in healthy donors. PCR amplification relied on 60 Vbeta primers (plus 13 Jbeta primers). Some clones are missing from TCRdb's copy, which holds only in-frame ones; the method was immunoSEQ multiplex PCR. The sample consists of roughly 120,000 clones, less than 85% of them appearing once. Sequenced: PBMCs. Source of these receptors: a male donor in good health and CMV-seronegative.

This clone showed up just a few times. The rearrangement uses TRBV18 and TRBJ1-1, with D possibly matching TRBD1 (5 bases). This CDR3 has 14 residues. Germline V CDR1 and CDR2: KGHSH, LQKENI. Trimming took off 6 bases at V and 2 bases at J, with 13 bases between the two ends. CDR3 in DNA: TGTGCCAGCTCGCCCCCCGGGGGTAACACTGAAGCTTTCTTT. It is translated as CASSPPGGNTEAFF.

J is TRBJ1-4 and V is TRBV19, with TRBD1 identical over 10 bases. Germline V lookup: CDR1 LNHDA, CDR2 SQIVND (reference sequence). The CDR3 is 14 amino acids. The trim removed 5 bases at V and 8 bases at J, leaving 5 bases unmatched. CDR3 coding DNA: TGTGCCAGTAGTGCGACAGGGGGCGGCGAAAAACTGTTTTTT. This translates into CASSATGGGEKLFF. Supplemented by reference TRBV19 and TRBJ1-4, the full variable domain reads DGGITQSPKYLFRKEGQNVTLSCEQNLNHDAMYWYRQDPGQGLRLIYYSQIVNDFQKGDIAEGYSVSREKKESFPLTVTSAQKNPTAFYLCASSATGGGEKLFFGSGTQLSVL.

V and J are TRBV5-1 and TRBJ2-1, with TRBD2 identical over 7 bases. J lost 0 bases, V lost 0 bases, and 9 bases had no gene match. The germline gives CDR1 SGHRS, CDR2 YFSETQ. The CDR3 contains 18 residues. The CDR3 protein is CASSLVLADLYSYNEQFF. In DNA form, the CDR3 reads TGCGCCAGCAGCTTGGTGCTAGCGGATTTATACTCCTACAATGAGCAGTTCTTC.

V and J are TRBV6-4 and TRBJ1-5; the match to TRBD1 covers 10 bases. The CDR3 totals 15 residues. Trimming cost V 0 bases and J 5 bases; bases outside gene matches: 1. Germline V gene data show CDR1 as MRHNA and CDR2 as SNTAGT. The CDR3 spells CASSDSTGGDQPQHF. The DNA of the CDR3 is TGTGCCAGCAGTGACTCGACAGGGGGCGATCAGCCCCAGCATTTT.

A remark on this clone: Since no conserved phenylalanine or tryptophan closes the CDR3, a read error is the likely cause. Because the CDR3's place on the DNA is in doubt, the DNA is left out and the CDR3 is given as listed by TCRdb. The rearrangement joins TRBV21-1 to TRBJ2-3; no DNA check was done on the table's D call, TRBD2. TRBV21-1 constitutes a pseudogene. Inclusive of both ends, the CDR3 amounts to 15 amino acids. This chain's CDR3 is CASPLSGGPPDTQYS.

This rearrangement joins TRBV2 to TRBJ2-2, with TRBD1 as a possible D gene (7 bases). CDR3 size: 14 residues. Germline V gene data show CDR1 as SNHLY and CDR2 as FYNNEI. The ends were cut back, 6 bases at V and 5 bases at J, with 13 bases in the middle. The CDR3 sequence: CASRDQGGTGELFF. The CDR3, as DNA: TGTGCCAGCAGGGACCAGGGGGGAACCGGGGAGCTGTTTTTT.

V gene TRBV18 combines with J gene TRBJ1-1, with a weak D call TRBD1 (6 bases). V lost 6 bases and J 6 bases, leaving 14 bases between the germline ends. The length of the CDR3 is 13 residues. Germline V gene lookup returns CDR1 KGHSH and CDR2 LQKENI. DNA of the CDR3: TGTGCCAGCTCGTCCACAGGGATGTCTGAAGCTTTCTTT. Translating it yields CASSSTGMSEAFF.

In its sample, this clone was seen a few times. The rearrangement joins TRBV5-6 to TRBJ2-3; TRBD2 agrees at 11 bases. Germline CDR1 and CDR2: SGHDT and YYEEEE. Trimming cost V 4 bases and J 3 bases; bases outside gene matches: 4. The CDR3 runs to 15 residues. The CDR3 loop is CASSPRLAGTDTQYF. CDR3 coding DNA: TGTGCCAGCAGCCCGAGACTAGCGGGGACAGATACGCAGTATTTT.

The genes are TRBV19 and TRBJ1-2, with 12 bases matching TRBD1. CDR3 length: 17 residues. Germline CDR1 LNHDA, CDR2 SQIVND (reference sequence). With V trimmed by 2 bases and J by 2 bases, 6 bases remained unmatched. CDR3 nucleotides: TGTGCCAGTAGTATAAATGCGGGACAGGGGGCGAACTATGGCTACACCTTC. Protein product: CASSINAGQGANYGYTF.

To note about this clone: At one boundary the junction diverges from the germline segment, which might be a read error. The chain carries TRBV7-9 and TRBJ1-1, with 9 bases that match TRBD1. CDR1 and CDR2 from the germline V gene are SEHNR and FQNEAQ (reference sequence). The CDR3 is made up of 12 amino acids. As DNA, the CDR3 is TGTTCCAGCAGCTACGGGACAGGGGAAGCTTTCTTT. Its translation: CSSSYGTGEAFF.

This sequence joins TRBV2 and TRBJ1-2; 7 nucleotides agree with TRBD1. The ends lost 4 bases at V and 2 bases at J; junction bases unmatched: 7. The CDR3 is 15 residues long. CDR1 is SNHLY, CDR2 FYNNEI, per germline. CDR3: CASSARDRLNYGYTF. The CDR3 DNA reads TGTGCCAGCAGTGCACGGGACAGACTCAACTATGGCTACACCTTC.

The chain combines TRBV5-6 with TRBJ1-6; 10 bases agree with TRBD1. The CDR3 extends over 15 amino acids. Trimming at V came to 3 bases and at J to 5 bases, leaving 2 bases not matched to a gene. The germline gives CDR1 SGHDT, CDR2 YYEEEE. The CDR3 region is CASSSGQGDNSPLHF. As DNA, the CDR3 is TGTGCCAGCAGCTCTGGACAGGGGGATAATTCACCCCTCCACTTT.

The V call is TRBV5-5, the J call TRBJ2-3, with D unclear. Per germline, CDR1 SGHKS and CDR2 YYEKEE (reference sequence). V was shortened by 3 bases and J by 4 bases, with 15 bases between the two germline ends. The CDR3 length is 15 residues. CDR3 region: CASSSQKVASDTQYF. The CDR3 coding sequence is TGTGCCAGCAGCTCCCAAAAGGTAGCATCAGATACGCAGTATTTT. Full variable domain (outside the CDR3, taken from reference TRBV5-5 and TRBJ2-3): DAGVTQSPTHLIKTRGQQVTLRCSPISGHKSVSWYQQVLGQGPQFIFQYYEKEERGRGNFPDRFSARQFPNYSSELNVNALLLGDSALYLCASSSQKVASDTQYFGPGTRLTVL.

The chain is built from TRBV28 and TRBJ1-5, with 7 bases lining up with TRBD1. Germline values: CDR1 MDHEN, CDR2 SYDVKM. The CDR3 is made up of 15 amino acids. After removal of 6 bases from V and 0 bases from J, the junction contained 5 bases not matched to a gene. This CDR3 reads CASRLQGNSNQPQHF. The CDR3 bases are TGTGCCAGCAGATTACAGGGGAATAGCAATCAGCCCCAGCATTTT.

CDR3 sequence (DNA): TGTGCCAGCAGCTTGCGGGCTTTCTTT. Translating it yields CASSLRAFF. J is TRBJ1-1 and V is TRBV5-8; D is ambiguous. V lost 1 base and J lost 11, with 3 bases in between. The CDR3 length is 9 residues. Per germline, CDR1 SGHTS and CDR2 YDEGEE.

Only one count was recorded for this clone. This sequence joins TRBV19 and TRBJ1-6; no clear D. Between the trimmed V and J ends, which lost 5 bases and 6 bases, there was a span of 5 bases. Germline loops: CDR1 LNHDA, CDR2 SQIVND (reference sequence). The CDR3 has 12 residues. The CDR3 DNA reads TGTGCCAGTAGTGTCGGTAATTCACCCCTCCACTTT. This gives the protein CASSVGNSPLHF.

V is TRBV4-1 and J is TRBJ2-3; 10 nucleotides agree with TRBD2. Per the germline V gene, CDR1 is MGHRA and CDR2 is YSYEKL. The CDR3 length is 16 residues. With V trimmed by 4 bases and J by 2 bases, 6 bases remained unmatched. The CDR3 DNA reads TGCGCCAGCAGCCGGCTAGCGGGGGAGCCCACAGATACGCAGTATTTT. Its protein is CASSRLAGEPTDTQYF.

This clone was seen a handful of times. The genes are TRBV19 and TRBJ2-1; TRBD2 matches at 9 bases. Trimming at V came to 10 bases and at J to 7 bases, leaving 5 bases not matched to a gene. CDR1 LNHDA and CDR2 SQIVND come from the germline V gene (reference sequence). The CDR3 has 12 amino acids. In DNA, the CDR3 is TGTGCCACCGAGCGGGGGGTAAATGAGCAGTTCTTC. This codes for CATERGVNEQFF.

For the CDR3, the DNA is TGTGCCAGCGACCGACAGGGGTGGTGGGATGGCTACACCTTC. As protein: CASDRQGWWDGYTF. This chain connects TRBV28 to TRBJ1-2, with 8 nucleotides matching TRBD1. The germline gives CDR1 MDHEN, CDR2 SYDVKM. The V segment lost 8 bases and the J segment 6 bases; nucleotides outside the gene matches: 11. The CDR3 is 14 amino acids.

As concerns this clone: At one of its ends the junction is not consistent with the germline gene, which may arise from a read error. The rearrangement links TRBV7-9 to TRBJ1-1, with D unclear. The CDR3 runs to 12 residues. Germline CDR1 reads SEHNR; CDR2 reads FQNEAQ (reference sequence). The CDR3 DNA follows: TGTTCCAGCAGCCGATTACACTATGAAGCTTTCTTT. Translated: CSSSRLHYEAFF.

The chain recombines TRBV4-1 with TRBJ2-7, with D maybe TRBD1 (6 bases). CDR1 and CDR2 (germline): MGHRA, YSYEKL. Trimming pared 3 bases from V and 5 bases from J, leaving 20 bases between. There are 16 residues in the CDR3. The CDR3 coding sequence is TGCGCCAGCAGCCAGATAGTAAACAGGGTCTTCCACGAGCAGTACTTC. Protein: CASSQIVNRVFHEQYF.

CDR3 in DNA: TGCGCCAGCAGCCAAGACGTCGCTAGCGGGGGCGGTGAGCAGTACTTC. This sequence encodes CASSQDVASGGGEQYF. V is TRBV4-3 and J is TRBJ2-7; TRBD2 aligns across 10 bases. Germline lookup yields CDR1 LGHNA and CDR2 YSLEER. The CDR3 loop spans 16 amino acids. V was clipped by 0 bases and J by 7 bases; unmatched bases: 9.

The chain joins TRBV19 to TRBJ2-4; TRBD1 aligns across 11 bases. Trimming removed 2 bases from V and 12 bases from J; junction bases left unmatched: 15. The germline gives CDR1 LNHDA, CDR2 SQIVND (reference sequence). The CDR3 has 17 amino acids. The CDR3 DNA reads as TGTGCCAGTAGTATAAGAGGGACAGGGGGGATGGATGTAAGTCAGTACTTC. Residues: CASSIRGTGGMDVSQYF. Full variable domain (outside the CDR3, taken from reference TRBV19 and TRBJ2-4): DGGITQSPKYLFRKEGQNVTLSCEQNLNHDAMYWYRQDPGQGLRLIYYSQIVNDFQKGDIAEGYSVSREKKESFPLTVTSAQKNPTAFYLCASSIRGTGGMDVSQYFGAGTRLSVL.

The CDR3 loop reads CASANDLNTGELFF. Written as DNA, the CDR3 is TGTGCCAGCGCGAACGACTTGAACACCGGGGAGCTGTTTTTT. The rearrangement joins TRBV7-9 to TRBJ2-2; no clear D gene. The CDR3 covers 14 residues. From germline, CDR1 is SEHNR and CDR2 FQNEAQ (reference sequence). Trimming cost V 8 bases and J 1 base, with 11 bases left between them. The variable domain in full, with the rest retrieved from reference TRBV7-9 and TRBJ2-2, is DTGVSQNPRHKITKRGQNVTFRCDPISEHNRLYWYRQTLGQGPEFLTYFQNEAQLEKSRLLSDRFSAERPKGSFSTLEIQRTEQGDSAMYLCASANDLNTGELFFGEGSRLTVL.